What follows describes a single T cell receptor beta chain. Its target is unknown. This sample is part of a study of response to subunit inactivated influenza vaccine. Whole-study findings and limits: Researchers suggested that each seasonal influenza vaccination recruits few new T cells.

Each CDR3 protein is one row after TCRdb ran MiXCR on the RT-PCR reads. The table records more than 600,000 distinct CDR3 sequences, around 18% of them present only once. This CDR3 spans 13 amino acids. V shed 0 bases and J shed 9 bases, with 9 bases lying between them. Germline V gene lookup returns CDR1 LNHNV and CDR2 YYDKDF (reference sequence). This TCR derives from a man aged 45-65 years who received an inactivated influenza vaccine. The chain recombines TRBV15 with TRBJ1-5; D remains unclear. Sequenced material: PBMCs from blood, taken about 5 days after vaccination. For the CDR3, the DNA is TGTGCCACCAGCAGAGAAGGGATCGGGCCCCAGCATTTT. Protein sequence: CATSREGIGPQHF.